These T cell receptor beta chains were read from a single sample in a study of early T cells in non-severe SARS-CoV-2 infection. TCRdb itself ran the 5' RACE reads through MiXCR, one entry per CDR3 protein. This table holds about 30,000 distinct CDR3 sequences, roughly 5% found once. The sequenced sample was whole blood. All receptors come from an adult who was a healthcare worker with PCR-confirmed SARS-CoV-2 infection or an uninfected control (not recorded which). CDR3s include the opening cysteine and the closing phenylalanine or tryptophan. D genes are given only for firm matches. Only some rows state a clone size, as once, few, many or a class for expanded clones.

j_call d_call v_call clone_size cdr3_aa cdr3_nt
TRBJ1-2 TRBD1 TRBV19 . CASSTLTGGAQGYTF TGTGCCAGTAGTACCTTGACAGGGGGCGCCCAGGGCTACACCTTC
TRBJ2-1 . TRBV7-2 many CASSLFLFSTKGRNEQFF TGTGCCAGCAGCCTTTTCCTGTTTAGCACCAAAGGCCGCAATGAGCAGTTCTTC
TRBJ2-3 TRBD1 TRBV6-5 many CASSGQGTDTQYF TGTGCCAGCAGCGGACAGGGAACAGATACGCAGTATTTT
TRBJ2-7 TRBD1 TRBV7-2 . CASSLARDSGHEQYF TGTGCCAGCAGCTTAGCGAGGGACAGCGGCCACGAGCAGTACTTC
TRBJ2-7 TRBD1 TRBV6-6 many CASIVARDRGEEQYF TGTGCCAGCATCGTAGCTAGGGACAGGGGAGAAGAGCAGTACTTC
TRBJ1-2 TRBD1 TRBV7-2 many CASSRDRGREPYTF TGTGCCAGCAGCAGAGACAGGGGGCGCGAACCCTACACCTTC
TRBJ2-5 . TRBV5-5 many CASGYGGDGETQYF TGTGCCAGCGGCTATGGAGGGGACGGTGAGACCCAGTACTTC
TRBJ2-5 TRBD2 TRBV12-5 many CASGSRAGGPGETQYF TGTGCTAGTGGATCAAGAGCGGGAGGGCCAGGGGAGACCCAGTACTTC
TRBJ2-5 . TRBV2 many CASKGAEETQYF TGTGCCAGCAAAGGGGCAGAAGAGACCCAGTACTTC
TRBJ1-2 TRBD1 TRBV5-5 many CASSFTPPGQGVLYGYTF TGTGCCAGCAGCTTTACGCCTCCGGGACAGGGAGTTCTCTATGGCTACACCTTC
TRBJ1-6 TRBD1 TRBV14 many CASSQGWTGIGSPLHF TGTGCCAGCAGCCAAGGCTGGACAGGGATAGGTTCACCCCTCCACTTT
TRBJ2-1 TRBD2 TRBV19 many CASSNPLPQLAQISYNEQFF TGTGCCAGTAGTAACCCACTCCCCCAACTAGCGCAAATCTCCTACAATGAGCAGTTCTTC
TRBJ1-1 . TRBV6-1 many CASSERQENTEAFF TGTGCCAGCAGTGAAAGACAGGAAAACACTGAAGCTTTCTTT
TRBJ2-3 TRBD2 TRBV5-1 few CASSLGLADTDTQYF TGCGCCAGCAGCTTGGGACTAGCGGACACAGATACGCAGTATTTT
TRBJ2-3 . TRBV6-5 many CASSYGQGDTQYF TGTGCCAGCAGTTACGGGCAGGGAGATACGCAGTATTTT
TRBJ2-7 . TRBV7-2 many CASSLEGGASYEQYF TGTGCCAGCAGCTTAGAGGGGGGTGCATCCTACGAGCAGTACTTC
TRBJ2-2 . TRBV5-1 many CASSPGQSNTGELFF TGCGCCAGCAGCCCAGGACAGTCGAACACCGGGGAGCTGTTTTTT
TRBJ1-2 . TRBV29-1 many CSVEGIGYGYTF TGCAGCGTTGAAGGCATAGGGTATGGCTACACCTTC
TRBJ1-1 TRBD1 TRBV3-1 many CASSNSGTARSTEAFF TGTGCCAGCAGCAACTCCGGGACAGCAAGGAGCACTGAAGCTTTCTTT
TRBJ2-3 . TRBV28 many CASSFADTQYF TGTGCCAGCAGTTTTGCAGATACGCAGTATTTT
TRBJ1-1 . TRBV11-2 many CASSLTRVNTEAFF TGTGCCAGCAGCCTAACCAGGGTGAACACTGAAGCTTTCTTT
TRBJ2-7 . TRBV5-6 many CASSLKGAREQYF TGTGCCAGCAGCTTGAAGGGTGCGAGGGAGCAGTACTTC
TRBJ2-2 TRBD1 TRBV11-3 . CASSSGTGDTGELFF TGTGCCAGCAGCTCCGGGACAGGGGACACCGGGGAGCTGTTTTTT
TRBJ1-5 TRBD1 TRBV10-2 . CASTGQGDNQPQHF TGCGCCAGCACCGGACAGGGTGACAATCAGCCCCAGCATTTT
TRBJ2-1 TRBD2 TRBV5-1 many CASSLGGRAAYNEQFF TGCGCCAGCAGCTTGGGCGGGAGGGCCGCCTACAATGAGCAGTTCTTC
TRBJ1-4 . TRBV29-1 few CSSPGGARATNEKLFF TGCAGCTCCCCCGGGGGGGCTCGTGCAACTAATGAAAAACTGTTTTTT
TRBJ2-5 . TRBV5-5 few CASSPEGYQTQYF TGTGCCAGCAGCCCCGAGGGGTATCAGACCCAGTACTTC
TRBJ2-1 . TRBV4-1 many CASSWYLDSYNEQFF TGCGCCAGCAGCTGGTATCTCGACTCCTACAATGAGCAGTTCTTC
TRBJ2-7 . TRBV27 many CASSLARSSYEQYF TGTGCCAGCAGTTTGGCGCGGAGCTCCTACGAGCAGTACTTC
TRBJ2-3 TRBD1 TRBV19 few CASSGAGGEDTQYF TGTGCCAGTAGTGGGGCAGGGGGCGAAGATACGCAGTATTTT
TRBJ2-1 . TRBV2 many CASRPRDFVYNEQFF TGTGCCAGCAGGCCGCGGGATTTCGTCTACAATGAGCAGTTCTTC
TRBJ1-1 . TRBV18 few CASSPRGQNTEAFF TGTGCCAGCTCACCACGTGGCCAGAACACTGAAGCTTTCTTT
TRBJ2-3 . TRBV18 . CASSPNPSWGASTDTQYF TGTGCCAGCTCACCAAATCCCTCCTGGGGGGCAAGCACAGATACGCAGTATTTT
TRBJ2-7 TRBD1 TRBV20-1 few CSARDLEPDRVGNEQYF TGCAGTGCTAGAGACTTAGAACCGGACAGGGTAGGGAACGAGCAGTACTTC
TRBJ2-1 . TRBV19 many CASSTFPRFSENEQFF TGTGCCAGTAGTACTTTTCCACGCTTCAGTGAAAATGAGCAGTTCTTC
TRBJ2-1 TRBD2 TRBV2 many CASSVPAGLAGDYNEQFF TGTGCCAGCAGTGTCCCCGCGGGACTAGCGGGGGACTACAATGAGCAGTTCTTC
TRBJ2-1 . TRBV5-1 few CASSLPGHVNEQFF TGCGCCAGCAGCTTGCCGGGGCACGTCAATGAGCAGTTCTTC
TRBJ2-1 TRBD2 TRBV12-3/TRBV12-4 . CASSFLAGGNNEQFF TGTGCCAGCAGTTTTCTAGCGGGAGGGAACAATGAGCAGTTCTTC
TRBJ1-2 . TRBV6-6 many CASSRDPTSYGYTF TGTGCCAGCAGCCGGGACCCCACTTCTTATGGCTACACCTTC
TRBJ2-3 TRBD2 TRBV3-1 many CASSPRRSGKNTQYF TGTGCCAGCAGCCCAAGGAGGAGCGGGAAGAATACGCAGTATTTT
TRBJ2-1 . TRBV7-2 many CASSFGASRATYNEQFF TGTGCCAGCAGCTTTGGGGCTAGTCGAGCGACGTACAATGAGCAGTTCTTC
TRBJ1-1 . TRBV12-3/TRBV12-4 once CASSFGTQAPFF TGTGCCAGCAGTTTTGGGACCCAAGCTCCTTTCTTT
TRBJ1-1 . TRBV13 many CASSIQTLNTEAFF TGTGCCAGCAGCATACAAACCTTGAACACTGAAGCTTTCTTT